This T cell receptor beta chain was sequenced for a study of monozygotic twins with inflammatory bowel disease. The study's findings and limits: No repertoire similarity difference was seen between concordant and discordant twins; power was possibly limited. With others, IBD patients shared fewer clonotypes than healthy twins did, especially with disease activity.

In the case of this clonotype: The antigen is undetermined.

TCRdb re-analyzed the 5' RACE reads; it lists each CDR3 protein once, without DNA. The sample's table shows some 440,000 distinct CDR3 sequences. The germline V gene has CDR1 MNHEY and CDR2 SVGEGT. This CDR3 comprises 12 residues. Sample: blood. This clonotype originated in a human donor with ulcerative colitis or Crohn's disease, or a healthy co-twin of an affected twin (not recorded which). This chain links TRBV6-2 or TRBV6-3 with TRBJ1-1; TCRdb returns TRBD1, unconfirmable since there is no DNA. CDR3: CASSSGYTEAFF.